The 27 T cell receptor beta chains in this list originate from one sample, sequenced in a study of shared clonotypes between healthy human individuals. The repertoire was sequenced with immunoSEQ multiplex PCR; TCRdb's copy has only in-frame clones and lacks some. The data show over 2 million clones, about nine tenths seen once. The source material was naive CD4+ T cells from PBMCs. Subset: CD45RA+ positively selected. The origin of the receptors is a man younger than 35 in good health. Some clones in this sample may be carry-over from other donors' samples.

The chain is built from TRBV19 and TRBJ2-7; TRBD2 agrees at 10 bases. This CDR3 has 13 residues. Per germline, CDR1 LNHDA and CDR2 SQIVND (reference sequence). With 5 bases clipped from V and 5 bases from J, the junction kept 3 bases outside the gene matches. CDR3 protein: CASSVAGGHEQYF. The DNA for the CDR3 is TGTGCCAGTAGTGTAGCGGGAGGCCACGAGCAGTACTTC.

The CDR3 region has the DNA TGTGCCTGGAATTATGGGAGTAGCGGCACCTACGAGCAGTACTTC. It translates to CAWNYGSSGTYEQYF. The chain has TRBV30 and TRBJ2-7; tentative D call: TRBD2 (6 bases). Per the germline V gene, CDR1 is GTSNPN and CDR2 is SVGIG (reference sequence). Trimming stripped 4 bases from V and 2 bases from J, with 18 bases between. The CDR3 is made up of 15 amino acids.

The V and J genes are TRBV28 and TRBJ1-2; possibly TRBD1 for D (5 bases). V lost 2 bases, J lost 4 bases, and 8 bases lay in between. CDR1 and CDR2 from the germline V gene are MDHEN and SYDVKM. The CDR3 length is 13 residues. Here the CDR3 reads CASSLVGVYGYTF. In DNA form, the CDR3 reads TGTGCCAGCAGTTTAGTGGGGGTCTATGGCTACACCTTC.

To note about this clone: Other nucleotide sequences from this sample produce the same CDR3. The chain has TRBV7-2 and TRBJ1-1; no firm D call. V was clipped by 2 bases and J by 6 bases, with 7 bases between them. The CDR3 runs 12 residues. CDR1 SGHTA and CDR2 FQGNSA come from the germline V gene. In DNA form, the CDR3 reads TGTGCCAGCAGCTTAAGGCGCCCTGAAGCTTTCTTT. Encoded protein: CASSLRRPEAFF.

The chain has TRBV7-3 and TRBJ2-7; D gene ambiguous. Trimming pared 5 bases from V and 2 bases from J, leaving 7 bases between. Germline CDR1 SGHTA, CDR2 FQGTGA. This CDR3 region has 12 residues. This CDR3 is CASSQNTYEQYF. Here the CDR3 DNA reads TGTGCCAGCAGCCAGAATACCTACGAGCAGTACTTC.

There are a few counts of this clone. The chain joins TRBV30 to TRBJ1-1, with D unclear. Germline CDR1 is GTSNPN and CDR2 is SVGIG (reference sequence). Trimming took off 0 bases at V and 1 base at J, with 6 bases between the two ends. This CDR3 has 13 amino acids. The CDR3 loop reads CAWSVQRNTEAFF. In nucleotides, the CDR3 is TGTGCCTGGAGTGTACAGAGGAACACTGAAGCTTTCTTT.

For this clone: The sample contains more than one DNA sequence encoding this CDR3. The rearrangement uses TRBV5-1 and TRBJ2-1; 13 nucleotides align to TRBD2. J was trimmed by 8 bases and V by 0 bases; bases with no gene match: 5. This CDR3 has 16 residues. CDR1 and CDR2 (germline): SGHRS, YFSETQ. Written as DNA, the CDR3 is TGCGCCAGCAGCTTGGGAGGGACTAGCGGGATATATGAGCAGTTCTTC. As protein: CASSLGGTSGIYEQFF. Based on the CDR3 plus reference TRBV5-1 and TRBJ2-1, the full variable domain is KAGVTQTPRYLIKTRGQQVTLSCSPISGHRSVSWYQQTPGQGLQFLFEYFSETQRNKGNFPGRFSGRQFSNSRSEMNVSTLELGDSALYLCASSLGGTSGIYEQFFGPGTRLTVL.

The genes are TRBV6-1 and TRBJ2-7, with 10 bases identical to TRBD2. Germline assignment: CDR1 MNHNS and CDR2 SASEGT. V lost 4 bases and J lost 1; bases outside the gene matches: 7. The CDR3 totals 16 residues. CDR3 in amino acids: CASSGLPSGGSYEQYF. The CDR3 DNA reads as TGTGCCAGCAGTGGGCTACCTAGCGGGGGTTCCTACGAGCAGTACTTC.

CDR3 sequence reads: CASSEWGGVEQFF. CDR3 coding DNA: TGCGCCAGCAGTGAGTGGGGAGGGGTTGAGCAGTTCTTC. The chain links TRBV10-1 to TRBJ2-1, with TRBD2 matching over 7 bases. This CDR3 comprises 13 residues. The V gene's germline CDR1 is WNHNN and CDR2 SYGVQD (reference sequence). V shed 1 base, J shed 9 bases, and the junction held 3 bases outside the gene matches.

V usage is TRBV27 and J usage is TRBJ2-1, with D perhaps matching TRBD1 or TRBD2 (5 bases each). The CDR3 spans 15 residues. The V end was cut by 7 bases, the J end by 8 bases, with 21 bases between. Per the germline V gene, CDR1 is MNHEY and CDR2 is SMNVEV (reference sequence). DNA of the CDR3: TGTGCCAGCAAAATCGGACTTTGGTGGGGCGATGAGCAGTTCTTC. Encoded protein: CASKIGLWWGDEQFF.

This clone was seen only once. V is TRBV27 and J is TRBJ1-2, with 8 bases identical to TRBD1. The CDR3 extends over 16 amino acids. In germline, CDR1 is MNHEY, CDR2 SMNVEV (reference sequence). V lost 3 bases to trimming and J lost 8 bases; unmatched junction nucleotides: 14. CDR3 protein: CASSLRQGSTEKGYTF. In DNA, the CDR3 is TGTGCCAGCAGTTTGAGACAGGGGTCAACGGAAAAGGGCTACACCTTC.

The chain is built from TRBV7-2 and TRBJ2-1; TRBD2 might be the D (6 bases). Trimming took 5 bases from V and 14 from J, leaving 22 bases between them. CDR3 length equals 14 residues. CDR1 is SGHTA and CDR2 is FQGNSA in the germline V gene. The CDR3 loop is CASSPPLNSAGKFF. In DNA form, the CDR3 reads TGTGCCAGCAGCCCCCCCTTGAACTCGGCGGGAAAGTTCTTC.

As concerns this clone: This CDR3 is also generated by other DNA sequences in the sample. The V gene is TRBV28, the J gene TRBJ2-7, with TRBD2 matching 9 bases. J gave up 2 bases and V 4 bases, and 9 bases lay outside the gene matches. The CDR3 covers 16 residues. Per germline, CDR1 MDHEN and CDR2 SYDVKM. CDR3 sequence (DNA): TGTGCCAGCAGTTCGCCGGGAGCGGGAGGCACCTACGAGCAGTACTTC. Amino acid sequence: CASSSPGAGGTYEQYF.

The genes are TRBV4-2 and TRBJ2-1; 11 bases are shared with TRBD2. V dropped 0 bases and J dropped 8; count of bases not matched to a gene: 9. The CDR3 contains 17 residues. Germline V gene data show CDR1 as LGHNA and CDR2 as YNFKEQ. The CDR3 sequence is CASSQEGVAGGTDEQFF. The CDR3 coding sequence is TGTGCCAGCAGCCAAGAAGGGGTAGCGGGAGGGACCGATGAGCAGTTCTTC.

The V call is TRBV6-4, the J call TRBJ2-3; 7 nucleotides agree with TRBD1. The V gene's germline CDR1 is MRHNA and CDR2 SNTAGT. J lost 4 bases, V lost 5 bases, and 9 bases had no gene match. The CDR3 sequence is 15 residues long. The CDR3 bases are TGTGCCAGCAGTAACAGGGGCATTGGGGCAGATACGCAGTATTTT. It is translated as CASSNRGIGADTQYF.

Written as DNA, the CDR3 is TGTGCTAGTGCTCGCAGCGGGAGTACCTACGAGCAGTACTTC. The encoded protein is CASARSGSTYEQYF. V gene TRBV12-5 combines with J gene TRBJ2-7; 8 bases match TRBD2. The CDR3 runs 14 residues. The germline V gene encodes CDR1 LGHNT and CDR2 FRNRAP. V shed 7 bases, J shed 2 bases, and the junction held 7 bases outside the gene matches. The whole variable domain, remainder taken from reference TRBV12-5 and TRBJ2-7, is DARVTQTPRHKVTEMGQEVTMRCQPILGHNTVFWYRQTMMQGLELLAYFRNRAPLDDSGMPKDRFSAEMPDATLATLKIQPSEPRDSAVYFCASARSGSTYEQYFGPGTRLTVT.

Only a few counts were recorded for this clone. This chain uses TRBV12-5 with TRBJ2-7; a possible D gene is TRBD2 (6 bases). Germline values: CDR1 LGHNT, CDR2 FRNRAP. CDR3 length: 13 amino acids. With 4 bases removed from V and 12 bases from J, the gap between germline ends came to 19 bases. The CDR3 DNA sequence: TGTGCTAGTGGTTCCCCCGGAGGGCCCCTCCGGTACTTC. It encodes CASGSPGGPLRYF.

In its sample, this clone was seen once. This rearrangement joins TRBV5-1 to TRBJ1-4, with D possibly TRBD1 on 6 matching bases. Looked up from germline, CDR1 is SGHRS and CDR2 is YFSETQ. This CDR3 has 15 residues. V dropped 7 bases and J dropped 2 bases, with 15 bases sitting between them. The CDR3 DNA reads TGCGCCAGCGCAGAGGGGGATGGCACTAATGAAAAACTGTTTTTT. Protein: CASAEGDGTNEKLFF.

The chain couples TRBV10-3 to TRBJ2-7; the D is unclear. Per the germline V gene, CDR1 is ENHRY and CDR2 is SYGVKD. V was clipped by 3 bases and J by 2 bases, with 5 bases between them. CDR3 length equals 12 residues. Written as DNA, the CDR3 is TGTGCCATCAGTGACTCGACCTACGAGCAGTACTTC. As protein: CAISDSTYEQYF.

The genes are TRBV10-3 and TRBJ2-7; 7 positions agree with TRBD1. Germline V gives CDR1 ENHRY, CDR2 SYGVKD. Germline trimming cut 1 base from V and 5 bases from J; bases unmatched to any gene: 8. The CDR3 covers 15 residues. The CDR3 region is CAISELRSGGDEQYF. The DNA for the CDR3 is TGTGCCATCAGTGAGTTGAGGTCAGGGGGAGACGAGCAGTACTTC.

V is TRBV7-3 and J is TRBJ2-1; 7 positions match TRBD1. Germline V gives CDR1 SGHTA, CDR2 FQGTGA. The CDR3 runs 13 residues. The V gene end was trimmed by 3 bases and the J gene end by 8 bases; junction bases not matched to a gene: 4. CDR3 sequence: CASSFDRAYEQFF. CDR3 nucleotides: TGTGCCAGCAGCTTCGACAGGGCTTATGAGCAGTTCTTC.

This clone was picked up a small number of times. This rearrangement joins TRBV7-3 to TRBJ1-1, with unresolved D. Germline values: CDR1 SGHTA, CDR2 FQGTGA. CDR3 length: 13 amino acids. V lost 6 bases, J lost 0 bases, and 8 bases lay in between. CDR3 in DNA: TGTGCCAGCAGAAGGGCCCTGAACACTGAAGCTTTCTTT. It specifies CASRRALNTEAFF.

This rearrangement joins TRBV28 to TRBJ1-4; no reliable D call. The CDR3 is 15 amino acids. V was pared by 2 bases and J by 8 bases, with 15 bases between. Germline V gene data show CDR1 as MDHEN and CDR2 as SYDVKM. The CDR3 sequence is CASSLERAGGEKLFF. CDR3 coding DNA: TGTGCCAGCAGTTTAGAGAGGGCAGGTGGAGAAAAACTGTTTTTT.

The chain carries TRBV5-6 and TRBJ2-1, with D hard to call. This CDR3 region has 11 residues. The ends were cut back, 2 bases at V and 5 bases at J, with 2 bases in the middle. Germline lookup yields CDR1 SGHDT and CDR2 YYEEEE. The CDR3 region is CASSLHNEQFF. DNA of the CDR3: TGTGCCAGCAGCTTACACAATGAGCAGTTCTTC.

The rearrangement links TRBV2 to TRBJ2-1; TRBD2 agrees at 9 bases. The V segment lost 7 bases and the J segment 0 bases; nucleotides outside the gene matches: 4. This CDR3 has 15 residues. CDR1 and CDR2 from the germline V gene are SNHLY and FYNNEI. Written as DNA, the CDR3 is TGTGCCAGCACTAGCGGGACCAGCTCCTACAATGAGCAGTTCTTC. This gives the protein CASTSGTSSYNEQFF.

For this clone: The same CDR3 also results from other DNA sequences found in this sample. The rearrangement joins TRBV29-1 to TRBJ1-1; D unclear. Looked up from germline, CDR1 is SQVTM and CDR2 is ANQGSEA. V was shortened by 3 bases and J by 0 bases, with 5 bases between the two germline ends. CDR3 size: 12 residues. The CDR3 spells CSVDRLNTEAFF. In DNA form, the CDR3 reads TGCAGCGTTGACAGATTGAACACTGAAGCTTTCTTT.

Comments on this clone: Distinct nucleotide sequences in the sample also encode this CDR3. CDR3 protein: CASSPGRNTEAFF. CDR3 DNA: TGTGCCAGCTCACCTGGTCGGAACACTGAAGCTTTCTTT. The rearrangement links TRBV18 to TRBJ1-1; no clear D. This CDR3 contains 13 residues. Germline V lookup: CDR1 KGHSH, CDR2 LQKENI. Trimming took off 3 bases at V and 1 base at J, with 6 bases between the two ends.